These T cell receptor beta chains were read from a single sample in a study of control samples from healthy donors and cancer patients. This table comes from immunoSEQ multiplex PCR, and its TCRdb copy is limited to in-frame clones, with some not included. This sample has 130,000 to 150,000 clones, with about 93% found just once. Input material: PBMCs. The source of these receptors is a man aged 55 to 70 with colorectal cancer. CDR3s leave out the opening cysteine and the closing phenylalanine or tryptophan.

TRBJ2-5	16	TRBV21-1	ASSPRDCHFIPEETQY
TRBJ1-5	14	TRBV7-8	ASSLWGTGLNQPQH
TRBJ2-7	12	TRBV3-1/TRBV3-2	ASSPGTGPYEQY
TRBJ1-3	12	TRBV18	ASSPGHSGNTIY
TRBJ1-3	12	TRBV7-9	ASRQGVSGNTIY
TRBJ1-3	15	TRBV15	ATSRFSGTGSGNTIY
TRBJ2-3	10	TRBV5-1	ASSPNGDSGY
TRBJ2-1	9	TRBV24-1	ATSDLIAQF
TRBJ2-5	15	TRBV3-1/TRBV3-2	ASSQDSGVGRGETQY
TRBJ1-5	12	TRBV6-5	ASSPGAYNQPQH
TRBJ2-3	15	TRBV4-1	ASSPLRAGLEVDTQY
TRBJ1-4	12	TRBV19	ASSTGRPNEKLF
TRBJ1-2	13	TRBV18	ASSPQGLRSYGYT
TRBJ1-1	9	TRBV30	AWRMNTEAF
TRBJ1-2	11	TRBV30	AFTGLANYGYT
TRBJ2-3	10	TRBV29-1	SVEEGADTQY
TRBJ2-2	16	TRBV30	AWSISRTSGGHTGELF